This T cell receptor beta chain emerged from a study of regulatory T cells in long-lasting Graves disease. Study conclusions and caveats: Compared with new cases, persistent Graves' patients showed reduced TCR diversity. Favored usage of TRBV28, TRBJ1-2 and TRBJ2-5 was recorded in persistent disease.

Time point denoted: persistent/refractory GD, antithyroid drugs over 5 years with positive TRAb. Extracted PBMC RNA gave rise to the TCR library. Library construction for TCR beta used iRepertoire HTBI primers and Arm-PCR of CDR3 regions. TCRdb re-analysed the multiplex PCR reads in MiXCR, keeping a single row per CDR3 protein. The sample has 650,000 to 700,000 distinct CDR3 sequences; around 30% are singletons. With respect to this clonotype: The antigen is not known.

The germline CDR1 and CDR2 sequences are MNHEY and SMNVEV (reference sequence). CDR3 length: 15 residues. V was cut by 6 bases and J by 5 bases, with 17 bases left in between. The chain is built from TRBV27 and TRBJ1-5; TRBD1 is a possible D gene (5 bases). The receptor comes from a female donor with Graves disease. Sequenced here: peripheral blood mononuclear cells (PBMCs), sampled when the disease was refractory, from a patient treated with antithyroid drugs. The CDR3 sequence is CASRFGGDWDQPQHF. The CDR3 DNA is TGTGCCAGCAGATTCGGGGGGGATTGGGATCAGCCCCAGCATTTT.